This T cell receptor beta chain appears in the sequencing data of a study of blood T cell repertoires in COVID-19. For the study at large: Material from acute and convalescent COVID-19 was sourced from the United States, Italy and Spain. Nucleic acid was either cDNA or gDNA, and it came from T cells, B-cell-depleted T cells, or PBMCs.

The count of this clone is one. The germline gives CDR1 SGHTA, CDR2 FQGNSA. The CDR3 totals 15 residues. The V and J ends lost 5 bases and 3 bases, in that order; junction bases with no gene match: 7. As handled by the study authors: Reference gene primer amplification yielded estimated nucleated cell counts. Profiled with immunoSEQ multiplex PCR; TCRdb holds only in-frame clones, not every one. V, J and clone size are taken as reported in that table, and D and trimming were inferred from the DNA itself. Of about 100,000 clones listed, 88% were seen once; the top ten hold around 7%. This receptor was obtained from a man aged 50-59 years with active or convalescent COVID-19. Material: peripheral blood. The chain employs TRBV7-2 and TRBJ2-3; 8 nucleotides match TRBD1. The CDR3, as DNA: TGTGCCAGCAGCAACAGGGGGTTAGGTACAGATACGCAGTATTTT. Amino acid sequence: CASSNRGLGTDTQYF.